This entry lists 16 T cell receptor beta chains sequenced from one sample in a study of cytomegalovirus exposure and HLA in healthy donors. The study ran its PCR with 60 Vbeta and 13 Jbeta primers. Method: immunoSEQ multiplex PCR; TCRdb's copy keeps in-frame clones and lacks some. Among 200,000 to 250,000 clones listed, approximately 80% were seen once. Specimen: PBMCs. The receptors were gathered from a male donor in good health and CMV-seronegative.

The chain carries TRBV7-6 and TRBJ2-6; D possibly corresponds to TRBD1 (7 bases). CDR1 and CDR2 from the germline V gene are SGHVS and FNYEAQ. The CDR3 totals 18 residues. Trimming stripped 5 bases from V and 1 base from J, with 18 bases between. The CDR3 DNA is TGTGCCAGCAGCCCGGAGGGACAGTTCCTATCTGGGGCCAACGTCCTGACTTTC. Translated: CASSPEGQFLSGANVLTF.

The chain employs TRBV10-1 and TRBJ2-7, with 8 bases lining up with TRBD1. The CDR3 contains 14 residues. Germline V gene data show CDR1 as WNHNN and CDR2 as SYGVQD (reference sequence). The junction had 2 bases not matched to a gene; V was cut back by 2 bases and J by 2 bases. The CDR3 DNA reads TGCGCCAGCAGTGAGGGCAGGGGGCCCTACGAGCAGTACTTC. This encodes CASSEGRGPYEQYF.

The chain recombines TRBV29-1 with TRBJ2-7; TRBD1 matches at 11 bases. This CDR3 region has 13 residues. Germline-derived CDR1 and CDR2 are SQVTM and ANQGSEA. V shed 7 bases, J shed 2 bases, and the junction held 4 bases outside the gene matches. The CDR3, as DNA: TGCAGCGCAGGGACAGGGGGAGCCTACGAGCAGTACTTC. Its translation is CSAGTGGAYEQYF.

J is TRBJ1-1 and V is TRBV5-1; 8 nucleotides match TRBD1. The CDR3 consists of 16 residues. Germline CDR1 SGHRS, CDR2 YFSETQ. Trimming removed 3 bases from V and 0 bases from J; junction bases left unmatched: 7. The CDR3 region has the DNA TGCGCCAGCAGCTCGAACAGGGGGAACTTGAACACTGAAGCTTTCTTT. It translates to CASSSNRGNLNTEAFF. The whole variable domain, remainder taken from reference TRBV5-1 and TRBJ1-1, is KAGVTQTPRYLIKTRGQQVTLSCSPISGHRSVSWYQQTPGQGLQFLFEYFSETQRNKGNFPGRFSGRQFSNSRSEMNVSTLELGDSALYLCASSSNRGNLNTEAFFGQGTRLTVV.

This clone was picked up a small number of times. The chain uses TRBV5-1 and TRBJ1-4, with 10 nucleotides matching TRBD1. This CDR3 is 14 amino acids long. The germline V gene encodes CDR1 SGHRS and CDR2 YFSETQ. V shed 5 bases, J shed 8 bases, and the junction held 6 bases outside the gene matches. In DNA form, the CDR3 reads TGCGCCAGCAGGCCAGGACAGGGGGGCGAAAAACTGTTTTTT. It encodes CASRPGQGGEKLFF.

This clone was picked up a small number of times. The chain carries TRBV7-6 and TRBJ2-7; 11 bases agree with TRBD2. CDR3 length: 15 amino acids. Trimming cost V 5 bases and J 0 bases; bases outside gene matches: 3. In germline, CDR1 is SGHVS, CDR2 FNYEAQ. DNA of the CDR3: TGTGCCAGCAGCGCAACTAGCGGGAGCTCCTACGAGCAGTACTTC. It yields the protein CASSATSGSSYEQYF.

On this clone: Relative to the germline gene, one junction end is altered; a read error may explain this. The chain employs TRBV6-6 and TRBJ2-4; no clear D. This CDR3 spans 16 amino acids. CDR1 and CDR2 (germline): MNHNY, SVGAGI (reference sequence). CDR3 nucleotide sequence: TGTGCCAGCAGTCACTCCCCCGCCGCGGCCAAAAACATTCAGTACTTC. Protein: CASSHSPAAAKNIQYF.

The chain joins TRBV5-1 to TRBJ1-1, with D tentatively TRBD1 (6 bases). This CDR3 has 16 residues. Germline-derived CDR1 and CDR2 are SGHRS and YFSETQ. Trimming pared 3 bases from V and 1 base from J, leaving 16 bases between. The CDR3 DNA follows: TGCGCCAGCAGCTCAGTTGCGGGGGCTAAGAACACTGAAGCTTTCTTT. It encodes CASSSVAGAKNTEAFF.

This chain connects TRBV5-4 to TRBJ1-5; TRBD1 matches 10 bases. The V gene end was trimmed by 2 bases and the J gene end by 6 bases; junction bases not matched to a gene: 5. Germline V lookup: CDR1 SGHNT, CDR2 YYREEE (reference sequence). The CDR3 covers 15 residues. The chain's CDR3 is CASSFDRGRAQPQHF. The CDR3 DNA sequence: TGTGCCAGCAGCTTTGACAGGGGGCGGGCTCAGCCCCAGCATTTT. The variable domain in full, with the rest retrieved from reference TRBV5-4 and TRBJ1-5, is ETGVTQSPTHLIKTRGQQVTLRCSSQSGHNTVSWYQQALGQGPQFIFQYYREEENGRGNFPPRFSGLQFPNYSSELNVNALELDDSALYLCASSFDRGRAQPQHFGDGTRLSIL.

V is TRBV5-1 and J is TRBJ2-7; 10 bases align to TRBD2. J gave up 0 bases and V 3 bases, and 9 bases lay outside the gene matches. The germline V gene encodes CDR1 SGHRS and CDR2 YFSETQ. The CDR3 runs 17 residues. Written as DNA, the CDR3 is TGCGCCAGCAGCTACACTACCGGGACTAGCGTCTCCTACGAGCAGTACTTC. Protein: CASSYTTGTSVSYEQYF.

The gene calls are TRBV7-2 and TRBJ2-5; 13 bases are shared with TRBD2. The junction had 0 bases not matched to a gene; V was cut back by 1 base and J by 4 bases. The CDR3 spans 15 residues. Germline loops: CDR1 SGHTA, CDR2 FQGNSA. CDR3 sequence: CASSLGTSGGETQYF. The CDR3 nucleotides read TGTGCCAGCAGCTTAGGGACTAGCGGGGGAGAGACCCAGTACTTC.

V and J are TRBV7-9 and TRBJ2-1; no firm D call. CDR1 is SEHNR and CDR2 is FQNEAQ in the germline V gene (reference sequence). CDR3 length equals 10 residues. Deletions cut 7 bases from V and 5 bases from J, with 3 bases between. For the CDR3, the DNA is TGTGCCAGCACAAACAATGAGCAGTTCTTC. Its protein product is CASTNNEQFF.

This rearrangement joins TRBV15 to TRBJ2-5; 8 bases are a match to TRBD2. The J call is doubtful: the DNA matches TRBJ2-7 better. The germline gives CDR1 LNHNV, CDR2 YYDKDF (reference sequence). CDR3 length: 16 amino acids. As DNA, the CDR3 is TGTGCCACCAGCAGAGATAGGACTAGCCGAACCTACGAGCAGTACTTC. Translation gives CATSRDRTSRTYEQYF.

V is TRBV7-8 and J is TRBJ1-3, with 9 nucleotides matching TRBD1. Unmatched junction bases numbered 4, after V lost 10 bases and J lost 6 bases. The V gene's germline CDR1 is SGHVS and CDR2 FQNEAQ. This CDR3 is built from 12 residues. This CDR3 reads CATGQGPNTIYF. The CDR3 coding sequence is TGTGCCACGGGACAGGGACCAAACACCATATATTTT.

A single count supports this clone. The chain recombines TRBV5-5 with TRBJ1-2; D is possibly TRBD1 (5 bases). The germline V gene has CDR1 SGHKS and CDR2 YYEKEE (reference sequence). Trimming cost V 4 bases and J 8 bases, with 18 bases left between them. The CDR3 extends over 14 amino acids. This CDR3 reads CASSPLGGGKGYTF. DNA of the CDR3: TGTGCCAGCAGCCCACTGGGGGGAGGAAAGGGCTACACCTTC.

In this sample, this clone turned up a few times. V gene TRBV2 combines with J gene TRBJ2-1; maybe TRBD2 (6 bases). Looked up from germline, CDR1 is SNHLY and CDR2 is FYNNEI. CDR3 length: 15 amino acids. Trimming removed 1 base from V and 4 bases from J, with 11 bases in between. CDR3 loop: CASSEGSGRYNEQFF. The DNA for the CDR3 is TGTGCCAGCAGTGAAGGTAGCGGAAGGTACAATGAGCAGTTCTTC. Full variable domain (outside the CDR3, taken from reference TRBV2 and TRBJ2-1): EPEVTQTPSHQVTQMGQEVILRCVPISNHLYFYWYRQILGQKVEFLVSFYNNEISEKSEIFDDQFSVERPDGSNFTLKIRSTKLEDSAMYFCASSEGSGRYNEQFFGPGTRLTVL.